Following are 30 T cell receptor beta chains from one sample sequenced in a study of blood T cell repertoires in COVID-19. Sequencing was performed with immunoSEQ multiplex PCR; in TCRdb, only in-frame clones are kept and a portion is missing. The table lists fewer than 45,000 clones, roughly 86% of them singletons. The sequenced sample consisted of peripheral blood. These TCRs come from a human donor in a cohort sampled during active COVID-19.

The chain couples TRBV4-3 to TRBJ2-3; 7 positions agree with TRBD1. This CDR3 comprises 17 residues. V lost 1 base and J lost 0; bases outside the gene matches: 7. Germline V lookup: CDR1 LGHNA, CDR2 YSLEER. The CDR3 region is CASSQGLRTGSTDTQYF. For the CDR3, the DNA is TGCGCCAGCAGCCAAGGACTCCGGACAGGCAGCACAGATACGCAGTATTTT.

This clone was found once. The V call is TRBV21-1, the J call TRBJ2-7; the D call TRBD2 from the table was never checked on the DNA. TRBV21-1 is an annotated pseudogene. CDR3 length: 15 residues. CDR3 nucleotides: TGTGCCAGCAGCAAAGACCAGCGGGGGGACTACGAGCAGTACTTC. Encoded protein: CASSKDQRGDYEQYF.

J is TRBJ1-4 and V is TRBV6-5; 7 bases match TRBD1. Germline V gene sequence: CDR1 MNHEY, CDR2 SVGAGI. The CDR3 spans 14 residues. The V and J ends lost 6 bases and 6 bases, in that order; junction bases with no gene match: 7. The CDR3 sequence: CASSPGTVYEKLFF. For the CDR3, the DNA is TGTGCCAGCAGCCCCGGGACAGTATATGAAAAACTGTTTTTT.

The chain carries TRBV3-1 (or the pseudogene TRBV3-2) and TRBJ2-7; no reliable D call. There are 13 residues in the CDR3. CDR1 and CDR2 (germline): LGHDT, YNNKEL (reference sequence). The V end was cut by 4 bases, the J end by 6 bases, with 13 bases between. This chain's CDR3 is CASSPRGAGEQYF. DNA for the CDR3: TGTGCCAGCAGCCCTCGAGGAGCTGGCGAGCAGTACTTC.

The rearrangement uses TRBV5-1 and TRBJ1-6; D unclear. V dropped 0 bases and J dropped 6 bases, with 13 bases sitting between them. Germline loops: CDR1 SGHRS, CDR2 YFSETQ. This CDR3 comprises 16 residues. The CDR3 coding sequence is TGCGCCAGCAGCTTGGAACTATTAGGCGCTAATTCACCCCTCCACTTT. This translates into CASSLELLGANSPLHF. Complete variable domain (other parts from reference TRBV5-1 and TRBJ1-6): KAGVTQTPRYLIKTRGQQVTLSCSPISGHRSVSWYQQTPGQGLQFLFEYFSETQRNKGNFPGRFSGRQFSNSRSEMNVSTLELGDSALYLCASSLELLGANSPLHFGNGTRLTVT.

The chain links TRBV5-4 to TRBJ1-3, with D unclear. Germline V CDR1 and CDR2: SGHNT, YYREEE (reference sequence). V shed 6 bases and J shed 4 bases, with 14 bases lying between them. The CDR3 extends over 14 amino acids. Here the CDR3 reads CASTAGSLGNTIYF. The CDR3 DNA is TGTGCCAGCACGGCCGGGAGTCTCGGAAACACCATATATTTT.

This chain joins TRBV7-8 and TRBJ1-4, with TRBD1 matching over 10 bases. Trimming removed 7 bases from V and 7 bases from J; junction bases left unmatched: 12. The CDR3 extends over 16 amino acids. Germline-derived CDR1 and CDR2 are SGHVS and FQNEAQ. CDR3 amino acids: CASTTGTGALGEKLFF. CDR3 coding DNA: TGTGCCAGCACCACCGGGACAGGGGCATTAGGTGAAAAACTGTTTTTT. Full variable domain (rest looked up from reference TRBV7-8 and TRBJ1-4): GAGVSQSPRYKVAKRGQDVALRCDPISGHVSLFWYQQALGQGPEFLTYFQNEAQLDKSGLPSDRFFAERPEGSVSTLKIQRTQQEDSAVYLCASTTGTGALGEKLFFGSGTQLSVL.

The chain recombines TRBV5-4 with TRBJ2-3, with 13 bases aligning to TRBD2. Germline CDR1 and CDR2: SGHNT and YYREEE (reference sequence). The junction had 7 bases not matched to a gene; V was cut back by 4 bases and J by 2 bases. This CDR3 spans 17 amino acids. CDR3 sequence reads: CASSDGTSGETTDTQYF. The CDR3 DNA is TGTGCCAGCAGCGACGGGACTAGCGGGGAGACCACAGATACGCAGTATTTT.

As DNA, the CDR3 is TGTGCCAGCAGTCCCTGGACAGGGGACTACGAGCAGTACTTC. The encoded protein is CASSPWTGDYEQYF. The chain employs TRBV6-5 and TRBJ2-7, with 9 bases matching TRBD1. Trimming cost V 5 bases and J 3 bases; bases outside gene matches: 5. Germline CDR1 and CDR2: MNHEY and SVGAGI. The CDR3 has 14 residues.

This clone appeared a single time. The V call is TRBV19, the J call TRBJ2-7, with 11 positions matching TRBD2. The CDR3 has 15 amino acids. Germline V gives CDR1 LNHDA, CDR2 SQIVND (reference sequence). V shed 4 bases and J 4 bases; nucleotides not matched to a gene: 6. CDR3 coding DNA: TGTGCCAGTAGTACGACGACTAGCGGGGTATACGAGCAGTACTTC. As protein: CASSTTTSGVYEQYF.

The chain employs TRBV5-6 and TRBJ2-3, with TRBD1 identical over 8 bases. Germline values: CDR1 SGHDT, CDR2 YYEEEE. The CDR3 has 16 amino acids. The ends lost 2 bases at V and 2 bases at J; junction bases unmatched: 7. This CDR3 is CASSFPAGGVTDTQYF. The DNA of the CDR3 is TGTGCCAGCAGCTTTCCGGCAGGGGGCGTCACAGATACGCAGTATTTT.

V is TRBV7-2 and J is TRBJ1-5; D might be TRBD1 (5 bases). V was trimmed by 2 bases and J by 0 bases, leaving 14 bases between them. CDR1 SGHTA and CDR2 FQGNSA come from the germline V gene. This CDR3 comprises 17 residues. In DNA form, the CDR3 reads TGTGCCAGCAGCTTATATATGGGGGGATTTAGCAATCAGCCCCAGCATTTT. Translation: CASSLYMGGFSNQPQHF.

Notes on this clone: Other DNA sequences in the sample encode the same CDR3. V and J are TRBV11-2 and TRBJ1-5; 7 bases align to TRBD1. The ends lost 5 bases at V and 3 bases at J; junction bases unmatched: 4. Germline values: CDR1 SGHAT, CDR2 FQNNGV. The CDR3 consists of 14 residues. The CDR3 DNA is TGTGCCAGCAGCCCGGGGACAGCCAATCAGCCCCAGCATTTT. This codes for CASSPGTANQPQHF.

In this sample, this clone turned up once. The V gene is TRBV6-6, the J gene TRBJ1-2; 7 positions match TRBD1. The CDR3 has 15 residues. Germline V gene sequence: CDR1 MNHNY, CDR2 SVGAGI (reference sequence). The J segment lost 0 bases and the V segment lost 6 bases, leaving 7 bases of the junction unmatched. CDR3 loop: CASSLEGQSNYGYTF. In DNA, the CDR3 is TGTGCCAGCAGCCTAGAGGGACAGTCTAACTATGGCTACACCTTC.

This clone was recorded once. This sequence joins TRBV14 and TRBJ1-2; 7 nucleotides align to TRBD1. Germline values: CDR1 SGHDN, CDR2 FVKESK. CDR3 length: 15 residues. V lost 1 base and J lost 1; bases outside the gene matches: 3. CDR3 in DNA: TGTGCCAGCAGCCAAGCGGGACAGCTTAACTATGGCTACACCTTC. It translates to CASSQAGQLNYGYTF.

The J gene is TRBJ2-4, the V gene TRBV12-3 or TRBV12-4; D is ambiguous. Trimming pared 6 bases from V and 4 bases from J, leaving 10 bases between. The CDR3 is 13 residues long. The CDR3 region has the DNA TGTGCCAGCAGCACAGTGGGTAAAAACATTCAGTACTTC. This translates into CASSTVGKNIQYF.

Only one count was recorded for this clone. This chain connects TRBV5-1 to TRBJ1-1; 9 positions match TRBD1. This CDR3 is built from 15 residues. Trimming at V came to 1 base and at J to 6 bases, leaving 7 bases not matched to a gene. From germline, CDR1 is SGHRS and CDR2 YFSETQ. CDR3 in amino acids: CASSLLTGGESEAFF. The CDR3 DNA sequence: TGCGCCAGCAGCTTGCTAACAGGGGGCGAATCTGAAGCTTTCTTT. The full variable domain, in which reference TRBV5-1 and TRBJ1-1 provide the parts outside the CDR3, is KAGVTQTPRYLIKTRGQQVTLSCSPISGHRSVSWYQQTPGQGLQFLFEYFSETQRNKGNFPGRFSGRQFSNSRSEMNVSTLELGDSALYLCASSLLTGGESEAFFGQGTRLTVV.

This clone was seen a single time. The chain links TRBV3-1 (or the pseudogene TRBV3-2) to TRBJ1-6; TRBD1 might be the D (6 bases). Trimming cost V 1 base and J 10 bases, with 11 bases left between them. From germline, CDR1 is LGHDT and CDR2 YNNKEL (reference sequence). The CDR3 consists of 14 residues. CDR3 amino acids: CASSQGRGESPLHF. As DNA, the CDR3 is TGTGCCAGCAGCCAAGGCAGGGGCGAGTCACCCCTCCACTTT.

This clone turned up a few times. The chain couples TRBV2 to TRBJ2-7; 8 nucleotides agree with TRBD2. V shed 3 bases and J 5 bases; nucleotides not matched to a gene: 6. The CDR3 spans 14 residues. From germline, CDR1 is SNHLY and CDR2 FYNNEI. The CDR3 here is CASSETSVTHEQYF. The CDR3 DNA reads as TGTGCCAGCAGTGAGACTAGCGTAACGCACGAGCAGTACTTC.

This chain connects TRBV9 to TRBJ2-3; no firm D call. Germline assignment: CDR1 SGDLS and CDR2 YYNGEE. The CDR3 totals 12 residues. V was trimmed by 0 bases and J by 5 bases, leaving 4 bases between them. In DNA form, the CDR3 reads TGTGCCAGCAGCGTAGGCGGAGATACGCAGTATTTT. It yields the protein CASSVGGDTQYF.

The chain combines TRBV10-3 with TRBJ2-5; 9 positions agree with TRBD2. Germline V gene data show CDR1 as ENHRY and CDR2 as SYGVKD. V lost 6 bases, J lost 5 bases, and 13 bases stayed unmatched. The CDR3 runs to 16 residues. The CDR3 DNA follows: TGTGCCATCAGAGACGAGCTCCGAGCGGGGGGTGAGACCCAGTACTTC. Its translation: CAIRDELRAGGETQYF.

The chain combines TRBV6-5 with TRBJ2-3, with 10 nucleotides matching TRBD1. Germline CDR1 reads MNHEY; CDR2 reads SVGAGI. The CDR3 is 16 residues long. V was pared by 0 bases and J by 8 bases, with 8 bases of the junction left unmatched. For the CDR3, the DNA is TGTGCCAGCAGTTACTCCGTCAGGGACAGGGGAGGTACGCAGTATTTT. Residues: CASSYSVRDRGGTQYF.

The V call is TRBV7-9, the J call TRBJ2-1; 8 bases are shared with TRBD1. Germline CDR1 and CDR2: SEHNR and FQNEAQ (reference sequence). This CDR3 has 15 residues. The V and J ends lost 4 bases and 5 bases, in that order; junction bases with no gene match: 7. The CDR3 DNA follows: TGTGCCAGCAGCTCCAGGGGGCACCAAAACAATGAGCAGTTCTTC. It specifies CASSSRGHQNNEQFF. The full variable domain, with the rest looked up from reference TRBV7-9 and TRBJ2-1, is DTGVSQNPRHKITKRGQNVTFRCDPISEHNRLYWYRQTLGQGPEFLTYFQNEAQLEKSRLLSDRFSAERPKGSFSTLEIQRTEQGDSAMYLCASSSRGHQNNEQFFGPGTRLTVL.

The rearrangement links TRBV6-2 or TRBV6-3 to TRBJ1-1; D unresolved. Germline CDR1 is MNHEY and CDR2 is SVGEGT. Trimming cost V 5 bases and J 0 bases, with 4 bases left between them. The CDR3 has 12 residues. The CDR3 loop reads CASSQMNTEAFF. CDR3 DNA: TGTGCCAGCAGTCAAATGAACACTGAAGCTTTCTTT.

This chain uses TRBV7-3 with TRBJ2-1; 9 bases match TRBD1. The CDR3 spans 15 residues. J lost 6 bases, V lost 3 bases, and 6 bases had no gene match. From germline, CDR1 is SGHTA and CDR2 FQGTGA. The CDR3 spells CASSFDRGTTNEQFF. CDR3 in DNA: TGTGCCAGCAGCTTCGACAGGGGGACAACCAATGAGCAGTTCTTC.

The chain is built from TRBV4-3 and TRBJ2-3; D is possibly TRBD2 (5 bases). Trimming cost V 5 bases and J 4 bases, with 13 bases left between them. The germline CDR1 and CDR2 sequences are LGHNA and YSLEER. The CDR3 spans 14 residues. CDR3 in amino acids: CASSSRVGADTQYF. CDR3 in DNA: TGCGCCAGCAGCTCCCGTGTGGGAGCAGATACGCAGTATTTT.

V is TRBV15 and J is TRBJ1-2; TRBD1 matches 7 bases. Germline V gene sequence: CDR1 LNHNV, CDR2 YYDKDF (reference sequence). The V gene end was trimmed by 5 bases and the J gene end by 2 bases; junction bases not matched to a gene: 8. The length of the CDR3 is 15 residues. CDR3 sequence reads: CATSGSTGDNYGYTF. The CDR3, as DNA: TGTGCCACCAGCGGGTCAACAGGGGACAACTATGGCTACACCTTC.

J is TRBJ2-7 and V is TRBV6-1; TRBD2 aligns across 11 bases. The germline V gene encodes CDR1 MNHNS and CDR2 SASEGT. Trimming cost V 2 bases and J 3 bases; bases outside gene matches: 6. The CDR3 extends over 16 amino acids. The DNA of the CDR3 is TGTGCCAGCAGTGAAAGGACTAGCGGGTTTGTCTACGAGCAGTACTTC. Protein sequence: CASSERTSGFVYEQYF.

This chain connects TRBV5-1 to TRBJ2-3, with TRBD2 matching 9 bases. This CDR3 has 16 amino acids. V shed 2 bases, J shed 2 bases, and the junction held 6 bases outside the gene matches. Germline V gene sequence: CDR1 SGHRS, CDR2 YFSETQ. The CDR3 nucleotides are TGCGCCAGCAGCTTACCCTCGGGACTAGCCACAGATACGCAGTATTTT. As protein: CASSLPSGLATDTQYF.

The chain combines TRBV5-1 with TRBJ2-7, with TRBD1 identical over 11 bases. The ends lost 2 bases at V and 2 bases at J; junction bases unmatched: 3. There are 15 residues in the CDR3. Germline CDR1 and CDR2: SGHRS and YFSETQ. The CDR3 coding sequence is TGCGCCAGCAGCTTCGGGACAGGGGGTCCCTACGAGCAGTACTTC. Amino acid sequence: CASSFGTGGPYEQYF.